Below are 27 T cell receptor beta chains sequenced from a single sample in a study of Tregs in tolerant kidney transplant recipients. This table comes from immunoSEQ multiplex PCR, and its TCRdb copy is limited to in-frame clones, with some not included. This repertoire shows 98,000 or so clones, roughly 89% found once; its top ten account for 0.34%. This material consisted of CD4+ T cells from blood, taken before the transplant. All receptors come from a human donor who received a combined kidney and bone marrow transplant.

The chain is built from TRBV2 and TRBJ1-1; 9 nucleotides line up with TRBD1. This CDR3 region has 14 residues. V shed 6 bases and J 4 bases; nucleotides not matched to a gene: 6. Germline V gene lookup returns CDR1 SNHLY and CDR2 FYNNEI. DNA for the CDR3: TGTGCCAGCAGCGGACAGGGGAGCGCCACTGAAGCTTTCTTT. Its protein is CASSGQGSATEAFF.

The gene calls are TRBV19 and TRBJ1-5, with 10 bases identical to TRBD1. Germline V gene lookup returns CDR1 LNHDA and CDR2 SQIVND (reference sequence). This CDR3 has 14 residues. The V gene end was trimmed by 5 bases and the J gene end by 4 bases; junction bases not matched to a gene: 2. For the CDR3, the DNA is TGTGCCAGTAGTGTGGGACAGGGGAATCAGCCCCAGCATTTT. Translation gives CASSVGQGNQPQHF.

V gene TRBV7-9 combines with J gene TRBJ2-1; tentatively, D is TRBD1 (6 bases). This CDR3 has 15 amino acids. The ends were cut back, 5 bases at V and 7 bases at J, with 18 bases in the middle. Germline-derived CDR1 and CDR2 are SEHNR and FQNEAQ (reference sequence). The CDR3 sequence is CASSGLVGAPNEQFF. CDR3 in DNA: TGTGCCAGCAGCGGGCTAGTGGGGGCGCCGAATGAGCAGTTCTTC.

The chain uses TRBV6-1 and TRBJ2-1; possible D gene TRBD1, 6 bases. Germline V lookup: CDR1 MNHNS, CDR2 SASEGT. Trimming stripped 6 bases from V and 4 bases from J, with 16 bases between. The CDR3 length is 15 residues. Here the CDR3 reads CASRAKGGQYNEQFF. The CDR3 DNA reads as TGTGCCAGCAGAGCAAAAGGTGGACAGTACAATGAGCAGTTCTTC.

This rearrangement joins TRBV28 to TRBJ2-7; 8 bases line up with TRBD2. V shed 6 bases and J 3 bases; nucleotides not matched to a gene: 1. The germline gives CDR1 MDHEN, CDR2 SYDVKM. There are 12 residues in the CDR3. The CDR3 reads CASSLAGYEQYF. The CDR3 DNA reads as TGTGCCAGCAGCCTAGCGGGCTACGAGCAGTACTTC.

The V and J genes are TRBV5-3 and TRBJ2-1; tentatively, D is TRBD2 (6 bases). TRBV5-3 is an ORF; its function is uncertain. The CDR3 loop spans 12 amino acids. V shed 4 bases and J shed 10 bases, with 12 bases lying between them. The CDR3 nucleotides are TGTGCCAGAAGCCCTCATGGGGGGGAGCAGTTCTTC. Translating it yields CARSPHGGEQFF.

This clone is a singleton in its sample. The chain couples TRBV18 to TRBJ1-3; TRBD1 matches 7 bases. The CDR3 is 15 amino acids. The junction had 4 bases not matched to a gene; V was cut back by 3 bases and J by 2 bases. Germline values: CDR1 KGHSH, CDR2 LQKENI. This CDR3 reads CASSPRGQPGNTIYF. As DNA, the CDR3 is TGTGCCAGCTCACCGCGGGGACAGCCTGGAAACACCATATATTTT.

This chain uses TRBV4-1 with TRBJ1-5; D possibly corresponds to TRBD1 (5 bases). V was pared by 3 bases and J by 0 bases, with 15 bases between. CDR1 and CDR2 (germline): MGHRA, YSYEKL. The CDR3 has 17 residues. The CDR3 is CASSQWGSRGSNQPQHF. CDR3 in DNA: TGCGCCAGCAGCCAGTGGGGATCAAGGGGTAGCAATCAGCCCCAGCATTTT.

The V gene is TRBV7-2, the J gene TRBJ1-5; no clear D gene. Per the germline V gene, CDR1 is SGHTA and CDR2 is FQGNSA. The CDR3 has 14 residues. V dropped 1 base and J dropped 7 bases, with 11 bases sitting between them. The CDR3 here is CASSLVEGGQPQHF. CDR3 bases: TGTGCCAGCAGCTTAGTTGAGGGCGGCCAGCCCCAGCATTTT. The full variable domain, its missing parts supplied by reference TRBV7-2 and TRBJ1-5, is GAGVSQSPSNKVTEKGKDVELRCDPISGHTALYWYRQSLGQGLEFLIYFQGNSAPDKSGLPSDRFSAERTGGSVSTLTIQRTQQEDSAVYLCASSLVEGGQPQHFGDGTRLSIL.

This chain connects TRBV5-1 to TRBJ1-4; D ambiguous. This CDR3 has 15 amino acids. V shed 3 bases and J shed 2 bases, with 11 bases lying between them. CDR1 and CDR2 (germline): SGHRS, YFSETQ. The CDR3 coding sequence is TGCGCCAGCAGCTCCCTCGGGTGGACTAATGAAAAACTGTTTTTT. Translating it yields CASSSLGWTNEKLFF.

The chain employs TRBV6-5 and TRBJ1-6; no clear D gene. The CDR3 is 12 residues long. V was cut by 8 bases and J by 7 bases, with 9 bases left in between. The germline CDR1 and CDR2 sequences are MNHEY and SVGAGI. The CDR3 DNA reads TGTGCCAGCCCCCTCGGGAATTCACCCCTCCACTTT. It translates to CASPLGNSPLHF.

V and J are TRBV7-8 and TRBJ2-5, with TRBD1 matching over 7 bases. The CDR3 is made up of 15 amino acids. With 0 bases clipped from V and 4 bases from J, the junction kept 5 bases outside the gene matches. CDR1 and CDR2 from the germline V gene are SGHVS and FQNEAQ. The CDR3 is CASSLALTGRETQYF. The CDR3 bases are TGTGCCAGCAGCTTAGCGTTGACAGGGAGAGAGACCCAGTACTTC.

Only a few counts were recorded for this clone. The V and J genes are TRBV27 and TRBJ2-7, with TRBD2 identical over 11 bases. V lost 3 bases, J lost 3 bases, and 4 bases stayed unmatched. Germline values: CDR1 MNHEY, CDR2 SMNVEV (reference sequence). This CDR3 contains 15 residues. The CDR3 DNA reads as TGTGCCAGCAGTTTTACTAGCGGGAGTGTCTACGAGCAGTACTTC. This encodes CASSFTSGSVYEQYF.

This clone was counted a single time. This chain links TRBV30 with TRBJ2-7, with 9 bases that match TRBD2. The CDR3 contains 16 residues. The junction had 15 bases not matched to a gene; V was cut back by 3 bases and J by 6 bases. The V gene's germline CDR1 is GTSNPN and CDR2 SVGIG (reference sequence). CDR3 protein: CAWRALGASGNLEQYF. The CDR3 region has the DNA TGTGCCTGGAGGGCCCTGGGGGCTAGCGGGAATCTCGAGCAGTACTTC.

This clone was seen just once. The CDR3 DNA reads TGTGCCAGCAGTGAAGGCAGGGGGAACACCGGGGAGCTGTTTTTT. As protein: CASSEGRGNTGELFF. The chain has TRBV2 and TRBJ2-2, with a tentative D call TRBD1 (6 bases). The CDR3 contains 15 residues. The V end was cut by 1 base, the J end by 1 base, with 7 bases between. From germline, CDR1 is SNHLY and CDR2 FYNNEI.

The V gene is TRBV5-1, the J gene TRBJ2-5, with 14 nucleotides matching TRBD2. Germline-derived CDR1 and CDR2 are SGHRS and YFSETQ. Losses at the gene ends were 3 bases for V and 7 bases for J; bases not matched to a gene: 20. There are 20 residues in the CDR3. The chain's CDR3 is CASSSNIGTSGSGRRGTQYF. Here the CDR3 DNA reads TGCGCCAGCAGCTCCAACATCGGGACTAGCGGGAGTGGTCGTCGGGGGACCCAGTACTTC.

The rearrangement links TRBV19 to TRBJ1-5; possibly TRBD1 for D (5 bases). From germline, CDR1 is LNHDA and CDR2 SQIVND (reference sequence). There are 15 residues in the CDR3. Trimming took 9 bases from V and 3 from J, leaving 18 bases between them. The CDR3 sequence: CASNPRGRVNQPQHF. In nucleotides, the CDR3 is TGTGCCAGCAACCCACGGGGGAGAGTCAATCAGCCCCAGCATTTT.

The V gene is TRBV5-4, the J gene TRBJ2-5; D remains unclear. CDR3 size: 11 residues. Germline V gives CDR1 SGHNT, CDR2 YYREEE (reference sequence). Trimming removed 1 base at V and 4 bases at J, with 2 bases between. The CDR3 DNA reads as TGTGCCAGCAGCTTGCGAGAGACCCAGTACTTC. It is translated as CASSLRETQYF.

The genes are TRBV7-2 and TRBJ2-3, with TRBD2 matching over 8 bases. With 5 bases clipped from V and 4 bases from J, the junction kept 14 bases outside the gene matches. This CDR3 comprises 17 residues. Germline V lookup: CDR1 SGHTA, CDR2 FQGNSA. The CDR3 loop reads CASSPTPLAGNPDTQYF. The CDR3 DNA is TGTGCCAGCAGCCCTACCCCCCTAGCGGGTAACCCAGATACGCAGTATTTT.

The genes are TRBV5-5 and TRBJ2-2, with TRBD1 matching over 7 bases. The CDR3 length is 15 residues. Germline values: CDR1 SGHKS, CDR2 YYEKEE (reference sequence). Losses at the gene ends were 9 bases for V and 1 base for J; bases not matched to a gene: 9. Here the CDR3 DNA reads TGTGCCACCAGACAGGGCCCCCTGAACACCGGGGAGCTGTTTTTT. Translated: CATRQGPLNTGELFF.

In regard to this clone: At one end the junction does not follow the germline gene, possibly because of a read error. V usage is TRBV6-5 and J usage is TRBJ1-2; tentative D call: TRBD1 (6 bases). CDR3 length: 14 residues. Germline lookup yields CDR1 MNHEY and CDR2 SVGAGI. CDR3 sequence (DNA): TGTGCCGGCAGGGGCTTTGGGGGGAACTATGGCTACACCTTC. It codes for CAGRGFGGNYGYTF.

This sequence joins TRBV6-6 and TRBJ2-7; 11 bases line up with TRBD1. Germline assignment: CDR1 MNHNY and CDR2 SVGAGI (reference sequence). With 6 bases clipped from V and 3 bases from J, the junction kept 7 bases outside the gene matches. CDR3 length equals 15 residues. CDR3 sequence reads: CASSRKGQGGYEQYF. CDR3 coding DNA: TGTGCCAGCAGCCGAAAGGGACAGGGGGGCTACGAGCAGTACTTC.

The chain joins TRBV4-1 to TRBJ2-3, with 9 positions matching TRBD2. Germline V gene lookup returns CDR1 MGHRA and CDR2 YSYEKL. The junction had 5 bases not matched to a gene; V was cut back by 3 bases and J by 1 base. The CDR3 covers 16 residues. The CDR3 nucleotides read TGCGCCAGCAGCCATGGGACTAGCCTTCGCACAGATACGCAGTATTTT. This sequence encodes CASSHGTSLRTDTQYF.

The CDR3 sequence: CAAGQSTYEQYF. The CDR3 DNA reads TGTGCCGCGGGACAGTCTACCTACGAGCAGTACTTC. The chain recombines TRBV6-5 with TRBJ2-7; TRBD1 is a possible D gene (7 bases). Germline-derived CDR1 and CDR2 are MNHEY and SVGAGI. This CDR3 contains 12 residues. Trimming removed 11 bases from V and 2 bases from J, with 13 bases in between.

DNA for the CDR3: TGTCCACGCACCCTGACTAGCGGGAGGCCCGGGGAGCTGTTTTTT. The encoded protein is CPRTLTSGRPGELFF. The chain employs TRBV12-5 and TRBJ2-2, with TRBD2 identical over 13 bases. CDR1 and CDR2 (germline): LGHNT, FRNRAP. This CDR3 region has 15 residues.

This clone was detected only once. This chain links TRBV6-6 with TRBJ2-1; the D gene is possibly TRBD1 (5 bases). Per the germline V gene, CDR1 is MNHNY and CDR2 is SVGAGI (reference sequence). The CDR3 extends over 13 amino acids. Trimming removed 6 bases at V and 6 bases at J, with 12 bases between. CDR3 in DNA: TGTGCCAGCAGCTCCATGGGGCGCAATGAGCAGTTCTTC. Translated: CASSSMGRNEQFF.

The V and J genes are TRBV5-4 and TRBJ2-5, with a weak D call TRBD1 (6 bases). This CDR3 is built from 14 residues. The germline gives CDR1 SGHNT, CDR2 YYREEE (reference sequence). Trimming removed 4 bases from V and 2 bases from J, with 12 bases in between. The CDR3 nucleotides are TGTGCCAGCAGCCCCGGGACAAGACAAGAGACCCAGTACTTC. This encodes CASSPGTRQETQYF.